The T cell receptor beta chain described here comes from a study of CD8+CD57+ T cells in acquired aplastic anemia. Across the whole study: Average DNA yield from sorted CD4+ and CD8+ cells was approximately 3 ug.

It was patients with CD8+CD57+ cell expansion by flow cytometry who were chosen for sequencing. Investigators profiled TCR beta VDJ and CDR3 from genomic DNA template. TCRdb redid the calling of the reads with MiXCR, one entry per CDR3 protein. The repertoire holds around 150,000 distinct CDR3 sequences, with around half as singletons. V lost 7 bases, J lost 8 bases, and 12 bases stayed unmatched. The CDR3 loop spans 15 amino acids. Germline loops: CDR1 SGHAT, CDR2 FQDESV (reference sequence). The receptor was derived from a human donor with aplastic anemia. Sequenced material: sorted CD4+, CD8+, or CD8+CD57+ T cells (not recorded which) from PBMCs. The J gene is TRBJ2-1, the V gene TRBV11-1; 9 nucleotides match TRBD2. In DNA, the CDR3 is TGTGCCAGCAAGTCGGGCGGGGGGGCGTTTTATGAGCAGTTCTTC. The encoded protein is CASKSGGGAFYEQFF.